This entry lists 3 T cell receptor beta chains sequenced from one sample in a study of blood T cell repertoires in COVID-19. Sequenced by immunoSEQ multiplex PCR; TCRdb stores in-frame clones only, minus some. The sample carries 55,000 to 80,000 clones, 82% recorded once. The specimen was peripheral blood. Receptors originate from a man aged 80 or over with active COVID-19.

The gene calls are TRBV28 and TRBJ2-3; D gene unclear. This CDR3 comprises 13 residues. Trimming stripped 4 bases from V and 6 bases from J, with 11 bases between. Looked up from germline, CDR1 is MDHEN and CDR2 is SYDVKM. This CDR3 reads CASSYLQLDTQYF. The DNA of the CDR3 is TGTGCCAGCAGTTACCTACAGTTGGATACGCAGTATTTT.

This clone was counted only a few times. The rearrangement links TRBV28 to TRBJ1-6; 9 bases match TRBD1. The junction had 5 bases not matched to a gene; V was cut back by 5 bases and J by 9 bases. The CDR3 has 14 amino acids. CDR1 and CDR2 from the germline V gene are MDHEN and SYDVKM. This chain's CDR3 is CASSPGQGGSPLHF. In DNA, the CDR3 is TGTGCCAGCAGTCCGGGACAGGGCGGTTCACCCCTCCACTTT.

The CDR3: CASSKNGQTNTEAFF. In DNA, the CDR3 is TGTGCCAGCAGTAAAAACGGACAAACGAACACTGAAGCTTTCTTT. The chain recombines TRBV6-5 with TRBJ1-1, with a possible D match to TRBD1 (5 bases). This CDR3 has 15 amino acids. The germline V and J ends were trimmed by 5 bases and 1 base, with 14 bases remaining between them. Germline lookup yields CDR1 MNHEY and CDR2 SVGAGI.